What follows describes a single T cell receptor beta chain. The data originate from a study of blood T cell repertoires in COVID-19. The assay was immunoSEQ multiplex PCR, and TCRdb's table has in-frame clones only and misses some. The table has fewer than 300,000 clones, 88% seen once. Trimming removed 7 bases from V and 6 bases from J, with 34 bases in between. The germline V gene has CDR1 SGHRS and CDR2 YFSETQ. CDR3 length: 19 amino acids. The J gene is TRBJ1-1, the V gene TRBV5-1; TRBD1 is a possible D gene (6 bases). Input material: peripheral blood. The sequence was obtained from a woman aged 40 to 50 who had recovered from COVID-19. The CDR3 spells CASRGAGGAQWGLPPEAFF. The CDR3 DNA reads TGCGCCAGCCGGGGAGCGGGGGGGGCGCAGTGGGGTCTCCCACCTGAAGCTTTCTTT. Complete variable domain (other parts from reference TRBV5-1 and TRBJ1-1): KAGVTQTPRYLIKTRGQQVTLSCSPISGHRSVSWYQQTPGQGLQFLFEYFSETQRNKGNFPGRFSGRQFSNSRSEMNVSTLELGDSALYLCASRGAGGAQWGLPPEAFFGQGTRLTVV.